The next 21 T cell receptor beta chains were all read from a single sample in a study of shared clonotypes between healthy human individuals. Using immunoSEQ multiplex PCR, the repertoire was profiled, and TCRdb retains in-frame clones only, with some absent. The sample contains about 690,000 clones, about 90% of which appear only once. The sequencing input was memory CD8+ T cells from PBMCs. Subset reported: CD45RO+ cells pooled with CCR7-negative TemRA cells. The receptors were sampled from a man between 18 and 29 years old in good health. Some clones in this sample may be carry-over from other donors' samples.

V usage is TRBV28 and J usage is TRBJ1-5; possibly TRBD1 for D (5 bases). The CDR3 covers 18 residues. Germline V lookup: CDR1 MDHEN, CDR2 SYDVKM. V was pared by 3 bases and J by 1 base, with 19 bases between. CDR3 sequence reads: CASSLNIVEGESNQPQHF. CDR3 sequence (DNA): TGTGCCAGCAGTTTGAATATTGTCGAAGGGGAAAGCAATCAGCCCCAGCATTTT.

The CDR3 loop reads CASRGLAANEQFF. The CDR3 DNA sequence: TGTGCCAGCAGGGGACTAGCGGCCAATGAGCAGTTCTTC. This rearrangement joins TRBV6-5 to TRBJ2-1, with 11 positions matching TRBD2. The ends lost 6 bases at V and 6 bases at J; junction bases unmatched: 1. This CDR3 region has 13 residues. Germline CDR1 MNHEY, CDR2 SVGAGI.

The chain is built from TRBV11-2 and TRBJ2-1; D is possibly TRBD2 (6 bases). Between the trimmed V and J ends, which lost 4 bases and 5 bases, there was a span of 9 bases. This CDR3 is 13 amino acids long. CDR1 and CDR2 (germline): SGHAT, FQNNGV. The CDR3 DNA reads TGTGCCAGCAGCTCAAAGCGGGACAATGAGCAGTTCTTC. Encoded protein: CASSSKRDNEQFF.

A note on this clone: The sample has other DNA sequences that encode this CDR3 too. The V and J genes are TRBV11-2 and TRBJ2-7; no clear D. Per the germline V gene, CDR1 is SGHAT and CDR2 is FQNNGV. The CDR3 totals 13 residues. With 0 bases removed from V and 3 bases from J, the gap between germline ends came to 6 bases. The CDR3 DNA reads TGTGCCAGCAGCTTAGATCGTGGCTACGAGCAGTACTTC. Translation gives CASSLDRGYEQYF.

The rearrangement uses TRBV4-3 and TRBJ2-1; 7 positions match TRBD2. The V and J ends lost 5 bases and 7 bases, in that order; junction bases with no gene match: 14. The CDR3 consists of 16 residues. Per the germline V gene, CDR1 is LGHNA and CDR2 is YSLEER. The CDR3 DNA sequence: TGCGCCAGCAGCAACGACCATGGCGGGAGAGCTAATGAGCAGTTCTTC. This translates into CASSNDHGGRANEQFF.

This clone was found once. Other nucleotide sequences from this sample produce the same CDR3. This sequence joins TRBV19 and TRBJ2-7; possible D gene TRBD2, 6 bases. CDR3 length: 14 amino acids. Trimming removed 3 bases from V and 0 bases from J, with 9 bases in between. The germline gives CDR1 LNHDA, CDR2 SQIVND (reference sequence). The CDR3 region is CASSITGVSYEQYF. The CDR3 DNA reads TGTGCCAGTAGTATTACGGGAGTCTCCTACGAGCAGTACTTC.

This clone was detected only once. This chain connects TRBV28 to TRBJ1-5; D perhaps matches TRBD1 (6 bases). Germline V lookup: CDR1 MDHEN, CDR2 SYDVKM. Trimming removed 3 bases from V and 1 base from J, with 10 bases in between. This CDR3 is 15 amino acids long. This CDR3 is CASSFGTTSNQPQHF. In DNA form, the CDR3 reads TGTGCCAGCAGTTTCGGGACAACAAGCAATCAGCCCCAGCATTTT.

The V and J genes are TRBV15 and TRBJ2-2; 12 bases are a match to TRBD2. Germline loops: CDR1 LNHNV, CDR2 YYDKDF (reference sequence). Trimming removed 2 bases from V and 10 bases from J; junction bases left unmatched: 11. The CDR3 length is 17 residues. CDR3 sequence: CATSRPSSGRAGVELFF. CDR3 DNA: TGTGCCACCAGCAGACCTTCTAGCGGGAGGGCCGGCGTGGAGCTGTTTTTT.

This chain joins TRBV11-2 and TRBJ2-3; D is unclear. V was clipped by 3 bases and J by 0 bases, with 10 bases between them. The CDR3 is made up of 15 amino acids. Per germline, CDR1 SGHAT and CDR2 FQNNGV. CDR3 sequence reads: CASSFYFSSTDTQYF. The CDR3 nucleotides are TGTGCCAGCAGCTTTTACTTCTCTAGCACAGATACGCAGTATTTT.

The V and J genes are TRBV29-1 and TRBJ2-7; 11 positions match TRBD1. The CDR3 is 13 amino acids. Germline-derived CDR1 and CDR2 are SQVTM and ANQGSEA. Germline trimming cut 3 bases from V and 4 bases from J; bases unmatched to any gene: 2. The CDR3 nucleotides are TGCAGCGTTGAGGACAGGGGGCGATACGAGCAGTACTTC. As protein: CSVEDRGRYEQYF.

J is TRBJ2-3 and V is TRBV28; D is ambiguous. Germline CDR1 and CDR2: MDHEN and SYDVKM. V was pared by 6 bases and J by 6 bases, with 16 bases between. The CDR3 has 14 residues. The CDR3 loop is CASSTMTPRDTQYF. CDR3 DNA sequence: TGTGCCAGCAGCACAATGACACCTAGGGATACGCAGTATTTT.

The chain links TRBV5-4 to TRBJ1-2; tentatively, D is TRBD1 (5 bases). The CDR3 runs to 13 residues. Germline-derived CDR1 and CDR2 are SGHNT and YYREEE (reference sequence). Trimming cost V 2 bases and J 8 bases, with 13 bases left between them. The CDR3 sequence is CASSFGGSGGYTF. CDR3 nucleotide sequence: TGTGCCAGCAGCTTCGGGGGATCTGGCGGCTACACCTTC.

This clone was recorded once. The V call is TRBV18, the J call TRBJ2-1, with D unresolved. In germline, CDR1 is KGHSH, CDR2 LQKENI. This CDR3 region has 15 residues. The germline V and J ends were trimmed by 2 bases and 6 bases, with 14 bases remaining between them. Written as DNA, the CDR3 is TGTGCCAGCTCACCATCTAGAAACAACCCCAATGAGCAGTTCTTC. Its translation: CASSPSRNNPNEQFF.

The chain links TRBV28 to TRBJ1-2; no clear D. The V gene lost 3 bases and the J gene lost 4 bases, with 9 bases spanning the gap. The length of the CDR3 is 13 residues. Per germline, CDR1 MDHEN and CDR2 SYDVKM. The CDR3 loop is CASSFQILYGYTF. Here the CDR3 DNA reads TGTGCCAGCAGTTTCCAGATTCTCTATGGCTACACCTTC.

This chain connects TRBV9 to TRBJ1-1, with a possible D match to TRBD1 (5 bases). Germline values: CDR1 SGDLS, CDR2 YYNGEE. The CDR3 is made up of 15 amino acids. V lost 3 bases and J 0 bases, leaving 12 bases between the germline ends. CDR3 DNA sequence: TGTGCCAGCAGCGGTGGGGACTGGCTGAACACTGAAGCTTTCTTT. Translation gives CASSGGDWLNTEAFF.

The chain is built from TRBV29-1 and TRBJ1-2; D is unclear. The CDR3 has 14 residues. Germline CDR1 and CDR2: SQVTM and ANQGSEA. V lost 1 base, J lost 7 bases, and 16 bases lay in between. The CDR3 DNA is TGCAGCGTTGAAGCCCGGGGTGTTCCAGGTGGCTACACCTTC. Amino acid sequence: CSVEARGVPGGYTF.

The CDR3 loop is CASSGTVNTGELFF. CDR3 nucleotides: TGTGCCAGCAGCGGGACAGTTAACACCGGGGAGCTGTTTTTT. This sequence joins TRBV11-2 and TRBJ2-2; 7 bases are shared with TRBD1. Per the germline V gene, CDR1 is SGHAT and CDR2 is FQNNGV. The length of the CDR3 is 14 residues. The ends lost 5 bases at V and 2 bases at J; junction bases unmatched: 2.

The gene calls are TRBV28 and TRBJ2-7; D not resolved. CDR1 MDHEN and CDR2 SYDVKM come from the germline V gene. The length of the CDR3 is 16 residues. Trimming removed 1 base at V and 4 bases at J, with 17 bases between. The CDR3 DNA reads TGTGCCAGCAGTTTATCCCCTGTGTGGCCTGGATACGAGCAGTACTTC. It translates to CASSLSPVWPGYEQYF. Complete variable domain (other parts from reference TRBV28 and TRBJ2-7): DVKVTQSSRYLVKRTGEKVFLECVQDMDHENMFWYRQDPGLGLRLIYFSYDVKMKEKGDIPEGYSVSREKKERFSLILESASTNQTSMYLCASSLSPVWPGYEQYFGPGTRLTVT.

This clone was seen a single time. V is TRBV28 and J is TRBJ1-2; 12 nucleotides line up with TRBD1. Germline V gene data show CDR1 as MDHEN and CDR2 as SYDVKM. CDR3 size: 17 residues. V lost 5 bases, J lost 1 base, and 8 bases stayed unmatched. CDR3 sequence (DNA): TGTGCCAGCAGTCCCCGGGACAGGGGGCGCCTTAACTATGGCTACACCTTC. Amino acids: CASSPRDRGRLNYGYTF.

CDR3 sequence: CASSLTSGVSTDTQYF. The CDR3 DNA follows: TGCGCCAGCAGCTTGACTAGCGGGGTTAGCACAGATACGCAGTATTTT. The rearrangement joins TRBV5-1 to TRBJ2-3; 10 nucleotides align to TRBD2. This CDR3 is built from 16 residues. CDR1 and CDR2 (germline): SGHRS, YFSETQ. J lost 0 bases, V lost 1 base, and 2 bases had no gene match.

This sequence joins TRBV12-5 and TRBJ2-3, with TRBD2 matching 16 bases. Germline V gene lookup returns CDR1 LGHNT and CDR2 FRNRAP. CDR3 size: 17 residues. V trimming: 5 bases; J trimming: 4 bases; junction bases outside the gene matches: 6. CDR3 bases: TGTGCTAGTGGTCCGGGGACTAGCGGGAGGGGCCCAGATACGCAGTATTTT. Encoded protein: CASGPGTSGRGPDTQYF.